Listed below are T cell receptor beta chains from one sample, sequenced in a study of T cells expressing NK-cell markers. TCRdb re-called the 5' RACE reads; one entry per CDR3 protein, DNA not given. Its clone listing holds about half a million distinct CDR3 sequences. Sample: blood T cells: a sorted CD56 or NKG2C T cell subset, CD4+ or CD8+ T cells, or bulk PBMC T cells (not recorded which). All receptors come from a woman in her fifties or sixties in good health. CDR3s include the opening cysteine and the closing phenylalanine or tryptophan.

CDR3aa: CSARGGIPGGKETQYF
v_gene: TRBV20-1
j_gene: TRBJ2-5

CDR3aa: CASRERLAGSYEQYF
v_gene: TRBV2
j_gene: TRBJ2-7

CDR3aa: CSASEVGRAITDTQYF
v_gene: TRBV20-1
j_gene: TRBJ2-3

CDR3aa: CASSSGLTFDTQYF
v_gene: TRBV5-1
j_gene: TRBJ2-3

CDR3aa: CATSDTGSLYTGELFF
v_gene: TRBV24-1
j_gene: TRBJ2-2

CDR3aa: CASSPRDTRTDTQYF
v_gene: TRBV11-2
j_gene: TRBJ2-3

CDR3aa: CASSRLERSTDTQYF
v_gene: TRBV3-1
j_gene: TRBJ2-3

CDR3aa: CASSRTSDEQFF
v_gene: TRBV18
j_gene: TRBJ2-1

CDR3aa: CASSLITSGYEETQYF
v_gene: TRBV28
j_gene: TRBJ2-5

CDR3aa: CASSLVGDRNPGANVLTF
v_gene: TRBV7-3
j_gene: TRBJ2-6

CDR3aa: CASSPGPDRETQYF
v_gene: TRBV11-2
j_gene: TRBJ2-5

CDR3aa: CASSLVRTSGLYEQYF
v_gene: TRBV7-8
j_gene: TRBJ2-7

CDR3aa: CASRRLAGDSYEQYF
v_gene: TRBV6-6
j_gene: TRBJ2-7

CDR3aa: CSASRPTGYNEQFF
v_gene: TRBV20-1
j_gene: TRBJ2-1

CDR3aa: CASSLGRTSGTQFF
v_gene: TRBV5-6
j_gene: TRBJ2-1

CDR3aa: CASSWGAAPLLSEAFF
v_gene: TRBV5-1
j_gene: TRBJ1-1

CDR3aa: CASSSFGGLGEKLFF
v_gene: TRBV7-2
j_gene: TRBJ1-4